These 6 T cell receptor beta chains were sequenced from one sample in a study of blood T cells in healthy people across ages. The use of a sample-barcoded 5' primer and a J-beta primer mix characterized a second PCR of roughly 6 to 12 cycles. TCRdb itself ran the 5' RACE reads through MiXCR, one entry per CDR3 protein. The sample holds 700,000 to 850,000 distinct CDR3 sequences; under 40% are singletons and the top ten take around 13%. Sequenced material: blood. These receptors were collected from a young man in good health.

The CDR3 spells CASSSRLAGAPTYEQYF. The DNA for the CDR3 is TGTGCCAGCAGCTCCCGACTAGCGGGGGCCCCAACCTACGAGCAGTACTTC. The rearrangement links TRBV7-9 to TRBJ2-7; 12 bases align to TRBD2. This CDR3 is built from 17 residues. Germline trimming cut 4 bases from V and 2 bases from J; bases unmatched to any gene: 9. CDR1 SEHNR and CDR2 FQNEAQ come from the germline V gene (reference sequence).

This clonotype was detected many times. The J gene is TRBJ2-3, the V gene TRBV7-2; 7 bases align to TRBD2. Germline V gene lookup returns CDR1 SGHTA and CDR2 FQGNSA. The trim removed 4 bases at V and 8 bases at J, leaving 12 bases unmatched. CDR3 size: 15 residues. CDR3: CASSSARGVAGTQYF. In DNA form, the CDR3 reads TGTGCCAGCAGCTCCGCTCGGGGGGTAGCTGGTACGCAGTATTTT.

This clonotype showed up just a few times. The V call is TRBV20-1, the J call TRBJ1-1, with 7 bases lining up with TRBD1. The J segment lost 5 bases and the V segment lost 3 bases, leaving 9 bases of the junction unmatched. The CDR3 spans 14 residues. Germline CDR1 reads DFQATT; CDR2 reads SNEGSKA (reference sequence). In nucleotides, the CDR3 is TGCAGTGCTAGCGGCAACAGGGGAGGGACTGAAGCTTTCTTT. Protein sequence: CSASGNRGGTEAFF.

The V gene is TRBV7-9, the J gene TRBJ2-5; D might be TRBD2 (5 bases). Germline values: CDR1 SEHNR, CDR2 FQNEAQ (reference sequence). The V gene lost 8 bases and the J gene lost 2 bases, with 12 bases spanning the gap. The CDR3 spans 13 residues. CDR3 residues: CASVATGQETQYF. CDR3 nucleotide sequence: TGTGCCAGCGTTGCTACGGGACAAGAGACCCAGTACTTC. Based on the CDR3 plus reference TRBV7-9 and TRBJ2-5, the full variable domain is DTGVSQNPRHKITKRGQNVTFRCDPISEHNRLYWYRQTLGQGPEFLTYFQNEAQLEKSRLLSDRFSAERPKGSFSTLEIQRTEQGDSAMYLCASVATGQETQYFGPGTRLLVL.

This clonotype was picked up many times. The J gene is TRBJ1-1, the V gene TRBV27, with a tentative D call TRBD1 (6 bases). CDR1 and CDR2 from the germline V gene are MNHEY and SMNVEV (reference sequence). The ends were cut back, 5 bases at V and 4 bases at J, with 14 bases in the middle. The CDR3 length is 14 residues. CDR3 in DNA: TGTGCCAGCAGTGGGGGGGCGCATATCACTGAAGCTTTCTTT. Translation gives CASSGGAHITEAFF.

J is TRBJ2-4 and V is TRBV25-1; 9 nucleotides line up with TRBD2. The DNA end favors TRBJ2-7, so the J call may be wrong. The CDR3 runs 15 residues. CDR1 and CDR2 from the germline V gene are MGHDK and SYGVNS. DNA of the CDR3: TGTGCCAGCAGTGAAAGAGATAGCGGGGGATACGAGCAGTACTTC. Its translation is CASSERDSGGYEQYF.